The 26 T cell receptor beta chains given below trace back to one sample, sequenced in a study of blood T cell repertoires in COVID-19. This table comes from immunoSEQ multiplex PCR, and its TCRdb copy is limited to in-frame clones, with some not included. The sample consists of approximately 250,000 clones, almost 85% of them appearing once. Sequenced sample: peripheral blood. The receptors derive from a man over 45 with COVID-19, enrolled during active disease.

V usage is TRBV20-1 and J usage is TRBJ2-1; D not certain. The CDR3 spans 10 residues. Per germline, CDR1 DFQATT and CDR2 SNEGSKA (reference sequence). The CDR3 nucleotides are TGCAGCCCCCAGCGAGATGAGCAGTTCTTC. It is translated as CSPQRDEQFF.

The rearrangement uses TRBV27 and TRBJ1-6; TRBD1 matches at 8 bases. Germline trimming cut 6 bases from V and 6 bases from J; bases unmatched to any gene: 7. CDR1 MNHEY and CDR2 SMNVEV come from the germline V gene (reference sequence). This CDR3 contains 15 residues. CDR3 DNA: TGTGCCAGCAGGGGCGACAGGGGAGCTAATTCACCCCTCCACTTT. This sequence encodes CASRGDRGANSPLHF.

This sequence joins TRBV6-2 or TRBV6-3 and TRBJ1-5; TRBD1 aligns across 8 bases. The trim removed 6 bases at V and 7 bases at J, leaving 8 bases unmatched. Per the germline V gene, CDR1 is MNHEY and CDR2 is SVGEGT. This CDR3 has 14 amino acids. In DNA, the CDR3 is TGTGCCAGCAGCCTAACAGGGGGGGGGCAGCCCCAGCATTTT. Amino acid sequence: CASSLTGGGQPQHF.

V usage is TRBV4-2 and J usage is TRBJ2-5; possibly TRBD2 for D (7 bases). V was trimmed by 0 bases and J by 5 bases, leaving 16 bases between them. CDR3 length: 16 residues. The V gene's germline CDR1 is LGHNA and CDR2 YNFKEQ. The CDR3 bases are TGTGCCAGCAGCCAAGATCTCACACGGGGGGCGGAGACCCAGTACTTC. Residues: CASSQDLTRGAETQYF.

In this sample, this clone turned up once. V is TRBV6-5 and J is TRBJ1-2, with 9 bases matching TRBD1. Germline V gene lookup returns CDR1 MNHEY and CDR2 SVGAGI. The CDR3 is made up of 14 amino acids. V trimming: 2 bases; J trimming: 7 bases; junction bases outside the gene matches: 5. The CDR3 reads CASSYATGGRGYTF. The CDR3 region has the DNA TGTGCCAGCAGTTACGCGACAGGGGGTCGTGGCTACACCTTC.

J is TRBJ2-7 and V is TRBV14, with D possibly being TRBD2 (5 bases). Germline V CDR1 and CDR2: SGHDN, FVKESK. With 1 base removed from V and 4 bases from J, the gap between germline ends came to 14 bases. The CDR3 length is 15 residues. This chain's CDR3 is CASSQGGFPFYEQYF. In DNA, the CDR3 is TGTGCCAGCAGCCAAGGAGGGTTTCCCTTTTACGAGCAGTACTTC.

The sample holds many counts of this clone. At the DNA level, this CDR3 is encoded by other sequences in the same sample as well. The chain has TRBV24-1 and TRBJ1-1; tentatively, D is TRBD1 (5 bases). V was cut by 9 bases and J by 4 bases, with 14 bases left in between. Germline CDR1 is KGHDR and CDR2 is SFDVKD. There are 13 residues in the CDR3. CDR3 amino acids: CATSEGQGTEAFF. CDR3 nucleotide sequence: TGTGCCACCTCGGAGGGCCAGGGCACTGAAGCTTTCTTT.

This clone has a handful of counts. CDR3 sequence: CASTPSGGSNSPLHF. The DNA of the CDR3 is TGTGCCAGTACCCCCTCAGGGGGGAGTAATTCACCCCTCCACTTT. V is TRBV19 and J is TRBJ1-6; 7 nucleotides agree with TRBD1. Per the germline V gene, CDR1 is LNHDA and CDR2 is SQIVND (reference sequence). V was pared by 7 bases and J by 6 bases, with 9 bases of the junction left unmatched. The CDR3 has 15 residues.

The chain carries TRBV18 and TRBJ1-2; D is ambiguous. Germline V lookup: CDR1 KGHSH, CDR2 LQKENI. The CDR3 runs 14 residues. Trimming pared 2 bases from V and 4 bases from J, leaving 11 bases between. The CDR3 sequence: CASSPEQRGYGYTF. DNA of the CDR3: TGTGCCAGCTCACCAGAACAGCGGGGCTATGGCTACACCTTC.

The rearrangement uses TRBV5-4 and TRBJ2-5; TRBD2 agrees at 10 bases. The V gene's germline CDR1 is SGHNT and CDR2 YYREEE (reference sequence). V gave up 1 base and J gave up 5 bases; unmatched junction bases: 8. The length of the CDR3 is 16 residues. CDR3 DNA sequence: TGTGCCAGCAGCTTGAGTAGCGGGGGGTTTAAGGAGACCCAGTACTTC. Its protein is CASSLSSGGFKETQYF.

The chain uses TRBV5-1 and TRBJ2-3; 7 nucleotides line up with TRBD2. Germline V CDR1 and CDR2: SGHRS, YFSETQ. This CDR3 spans 15 amino acids. The J segment lost 4 bases and the V segment lost 0 bases, leaving 5 bases of the junction unmatched. The CDR3: CASSLVAGVPDTQYF. CDR3 DNA sequence: TGCGCCAGCAGCTTGGTGGCGGGGGTCCCAGATACGCAGTATTTT. Based on the CDR3 plus reference TRBV5-1 and TRBJ2-3, the full variable domain is KAGVTQTPRYLIKTRGQQVTLSCSPISGHRSVSWYQQTPGQGLQFLFEYFSETQRNKGNFPGRFSGRQFSNSRSEMNVSTLELGDSALYLCASSLVAGVPDTQYFGPGTRLTVL.

This rearrangement joins TRBV3-1 (or the pseudogene TRBV3-2) to TRBJ1-5; 8 bases fit TRBD1. CDR1 and CDR2 (germline): LGHDT, YNNKEL (reference sequence). V trimming: 3 bases; J trimming: 2 bases; junction bases outside the gene matches: 6. This CDR3 is built from 16 residues. The chain's CDR3 is CASSQTAGGRNQPQHF. CDR3 nucleotide sequence: TGTGCCAGCAGCCAGACGGCAGGGGGCCGCAATCAGCCCCAGCATTTT.

The chain uses TRBV7-2 and TRBJ1-4; D ambiguous. Trimming cost V 4 bases and J 3 bases, with 6 bases left between them. CDR1 is SGHTA and CDR2 is FQGNSA in the germline V gene. The CDR3 spans 13 residues. The CDR3 sequence is CASSSRANEKLFF. As DNA, the CDR3 is TGTGCCAGCAGCTCCCGGGCTAATGAAAAACTGTTTTTT.

This clone has a handful of counts. The V gene is TRBV29-1, the J gene TRBJ1-5; D is uncertain. The CDR3 is 13 amino acids. The germline V gene encodes CDR1 SQVTM and CDR2 ANQGSEA. The V and J ends lost 5 bases and 7 bases respectively, with 15 bases between them. CDR3 sequence (DNA): TGCAGCGTTAACAGTCAAGGAGGACAGCCCCAGCATTTT. It codes for CSVNSQGGQPQHF.

The chain joins TRBV9 to TRBJ1-1; 11 bases align to TRBD1. CDR1 and CDR2 (germline): SGDLS, YYNGEE. V lost 2 bases and J lost 4; bases outside the gene matches: 1. This CDR3 region has 14 residues. CDR3 amino acids: CASSVGTGGTEAFF. The CDR3 bases are TGTGCCAGCAGCGTCGGGACAGGGGGCACTGAAGCTTTCTTT.

The chain is built from TRBV4-2 and TRBJ1-4; the D gene is possibly TRBD1 (5 bases). Germline loops: CDR1 LGHNA, CDR2 YNFKEQ. V was pared by 1 base and J by 7 bases, with 13 bases between. CDR3 length equals 15 residues. The CDR3 here is CASSQGWQGGEKLFF. CDR3 coding DNA: TGTGCCAGCAGCCAAGGTTGGCAGGGTGGTGAAAAACTGTTTTTT.

The rearrangement links TRBV29-1 to TRBJ1-1, with D maybe TRBD1 (5 bases). The V gene lost 7 bases and the J gene lost 2 bases, with 11 bases spanning the gap. Per the germline V gene, CDR1 is SQVTM and CDR2 is ANQGSEA. CDR3 size: 12 residues. The CDR3 bases are TGCAGCGGGGGACTGTCTAACACTGAAGCTTTCTTT. It codes for CSGGLSNTEAFF.

CDR3 sequence reads: CASSLSGTGMGGSETQYF. DNA for the CDR3: TGTGCCAGCAGCTTATCCGGGACAGGGATGGGAGGGTCAGAGACCCAGTACTTC. V is TRBV7-9 and J is TRBJ2-5; 9 bases agree with TRBD1. With 2 bases clipped from V and 4 bases from J, the junction kept 14 bases outside the gene matches. The CDR3 has 18 residues. Germline CDR1 reads SEHNR; CDR2 reads FQNEAQ (reference sequence).

This clone was seen only a few times. This chain uses TRBV6-1 with TRBJ2-7, with 7 bases aligning to TRBD1. V gave up 2 bases and J gave up 4 bases; unmatched junction bases: 11. This CDR3 comprises 16 residues. The germline V gene has CDR1 MNHNS and CDR2 SASEGT. CDR3 sequence (DNA): TGTGCCAGCAGTGAACCCGCAGGGGGATTAGTGTACGAGCAGTACTTC. It translates to CASSEPAGGLVYEQYF.

The rearrangement joins TRBV5-4 to TRBJ2-1; 10 nucleotides line up with TRBD2. This CDR3 is built from 19 residues. CDR1 and CDR2 from the germline V gene are SGHNT and YYREEE (reference sequence). Germline trimming cut 0 bases from V and 7 bases from J; bases unmatched to any gene: 16. CDR3 protein: CASSLVLGSSGGLGNEQFF. The CDR3 coding sequence is TGTGCCAGCAGCTTGGTCTTGGGGTCTAGCGGGGGTTTAGGGAATGAGCAGTTCTTC.

V and J are TRBV6-5 and TRBJ2-3; D is perhaps TRBD2 (6 bases). Between the trimmed V and J ends, which lost 2 bases and 6 bases, there was a span of 18 bases. Germline V gives CDR1 MNHEY, CDR2 SVGAGI. The CDR3 runs to 16 residues. CDR3 region: CASSYLGGALRDTQYF. The CDR3 DNA reads TGTGCCAGCAGTTACCTTGGCGGGGCCCTCCGGGATACGCAGTATTTT.

A single count supports this clone. The chain links TRBV13 to TRBJ2-5; D is uncertain. The germline V and J ends were trimmed by 2 bases and 5 bases, with 12 bases remaining between them. CDR3 size: 14 residues. Germline CDR1 and CDR2: PRHDT and FYEKMQ (reference sequence). The CDR3 protein is CASSLLVSRETQYF. The CDR3 DNA reads as TGTGCCAGCAGCTTATTAGTCTCGCGGGAGACCCAGTACTTC.

This chain connects TRBV7-2 to TRBJ2-2; the D gene is possibly TRBD1 (5 bases). Germline-derived CDR1 and CDR2 are SGHTA and FQGNSA. This CDR3 region has 16 residues. Trimming took off 1 base at V and 2 bases at J, with 11 bases between the two ends. The DNA for the CDR3 is TGTGCCAGCAGCTTAGTTCAGGGTTTAAACACCGGGGAGCTGTTTTTT. Its translation is CASSLVQGLNTGELFF.

The CDR3 spells CASGQQWVPSGANVLTF. CDR3 sequence (DNA): TGCGCCAGCGGTCAACAGTGGGTCCCCTCTGGGGCCAACGTCCTGACTTTC. V and J are TRBV5-1 and TRBJ2-6; the D is unclear. V dropped 7 bases and J dropped 0 bases, with 17 bases sitting between them. Germline assignment: CDR1 SGHRS and CDR2 YFSETQ. The CDR3 has 17 residues.

This chain uses TRBV24-1 with TRBJ2-5; 9 bases fit TRBD2. The junction had 12 bases not matched to a gene; V was cut back by 2 bases and J by 3 bases. CDR1 and CDR2 from the germline V gene are KGHDR and SFDVKD. There are 18 residues in the CDR3. The CDR3: CATSDSANSAGGEETQYF. CDR3 nucleotide sequence: TGTGCCACCAGTGATTCAGCGAATTCGGCGGGGGGGGAAGAGACCCAGTACTTC.

The J gene is TRBJ1-6, the V gene TRBV5-1, with D hard to call. With 1 base removed from V and 9 bases from J, the gap between germline ends came to 11 bases. Germline-derived CDR1 and CDR2 are SGHRS and YFSETQ. This CDR3 region has 14 residues. CDR3: CASSLSQVSSPLHF. The CDR3 DNA is TGCGCCAGCAGCTTGTCCCAGGTTTCTTCACCCCTCCACTTT.